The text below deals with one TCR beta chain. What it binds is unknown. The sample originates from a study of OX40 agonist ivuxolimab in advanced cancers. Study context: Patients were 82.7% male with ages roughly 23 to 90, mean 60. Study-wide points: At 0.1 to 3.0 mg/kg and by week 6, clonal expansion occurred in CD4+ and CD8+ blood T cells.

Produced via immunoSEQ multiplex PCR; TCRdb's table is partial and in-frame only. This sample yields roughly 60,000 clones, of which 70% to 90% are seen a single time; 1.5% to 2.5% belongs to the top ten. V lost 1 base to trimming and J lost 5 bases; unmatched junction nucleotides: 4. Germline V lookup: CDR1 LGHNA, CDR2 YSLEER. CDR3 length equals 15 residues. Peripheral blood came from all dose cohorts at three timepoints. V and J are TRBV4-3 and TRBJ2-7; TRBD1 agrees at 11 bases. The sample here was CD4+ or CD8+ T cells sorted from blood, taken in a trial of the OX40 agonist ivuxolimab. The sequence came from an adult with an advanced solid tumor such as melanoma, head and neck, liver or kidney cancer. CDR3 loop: CASSQGTGGRNEQYF. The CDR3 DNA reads TGCGCCAGCAGCCAAGGGACAGGGGGCCGGAACGAGCAGTACTTC.